Listed below are T cell receptor beta chains from one sample, sequenced in a study of neurological immune-mediated disorders. TCRdb processed the 5' RACE reads anew with MiXCR; each CDR3 protein has one entry. The sample has 54,000 or so distinct CDR3 sequences, less than 4% seen once. Sequenced sample: PBMCs. The receptor set was obtained from a man in his sixties with multiple sclerosis. Both conserved end residues are part of each CDR3. D genes are given only for firm matches. Clone size appears in some rows only: once, few, many, or a class for an expanded clone.

TRBV20-1	TRBJ2-1	-	many	CSAIPPPQRPYNEQFF	TGCAGTGCTATCCCTCCCCCCCAGCGGCCCTACAATGAGCAGTTCTTC
TRBV5-1	TRBJ2-3	-	many	CASSLSQGGPTDTQYF	TGCGCCAGCAGCCTTTCACAGGGAGGGCCTACAGATACGCAGTATTTT
TRBV29-1	TRBJ1-3	-	many	CSVAGGDTIYF	TGCAGCGTTGCCGGGGGAGACACCATATATTTT
TRBV11-2	TRBJ1-1	-	-	CASSFNRGETEAFF	TGTGCCAGCAGCTTTAATCGGGGAGAAACTGAAGCTTTCTTT
TRBV4-2	TRBJ2-5	-	many	CASSQGASPTGGTQYF	TGTGCCAGCAGCCAGGGGGCAAGCCCGACTGGGGGGACCCAGTACTTC
TRBV15	TRBJ1-5	-	many	CATSRETGGSPNQPQHF	TGTGCCACCAGCAGAGAAACAGGTGGCAGCCCCAATCAGCCCCAGCATTTT
TRBV5-1	TRBJ1-2	-	many	CASSLALPDGYTF	TGCGCCAGCAGCTTGGCCCTCCCAGACGGCTACACCTTC
TRBV5-1	TRBJ1-2	TRBD1	few	CASSLGTGQTYGYTF	TGCGCCAGCAGCTTGGGGACGGGACAGACCTATGGCTACACCTTC
TRBV20-1	TRBJ2-7	-	many	CSARETALEQYF	TGCAGTGCTAGAGAAACCGCCCTCGAGCAGTACTTC
TRBV3-1	TRBJ1-1	-	many	CASSLQGITEAFF	TGTGCCAGCAGCCTTCAGGGTATAACTGAAGCTTTCTTT
TRBV10-3	TRBJ1-1	-	-	CAISERDFEAFF	TGTGCCATCAGTGAGCGGGACTTTGAAGCTTTCTTT
TRBV3-1	TRBJ2-4	-	many	CASSQDPARSQAKNIQYF	TGTGCCAGCAGCCAAGACCCCGCGCGCAGTCAGGCCAAAAACATTCAGTACTTC
TRBV5-1	TRBJ1-1	-	many	CASSLMGAEAEAFF	TGCGCCAGCAGCTTGATGGGGGCAGAAGCTGAAGCTTTCTTT
TRBV7-2	TRBJ1-2	-	many	CASSPWTPGVDGYTF	TGTGCCAGCAGCCCGTGGACCCCTGGGGTGGATGGCTACACCTTC
TRBV12-5	TRBJ2-1	-	many	CASAGQTYNEQFF	TGTGCTAGTGCCGGCCAGACCTACAATGAGCAGTTCTTC
TRBV29-1	TRBJ1-2	-	many	CSVSPDTLYGYTF	TGCAGCGTTTCCCCAGACACCTTATATGGCTACACCTTC
TRBV20-1	TRBJ2-1	TRBD2	many	CSARPWTSGSIDEQFF	TGCAGTGCTAGACCTTGGACTAGCGGGAGTATAGATGAGCAGTTCTTC
TRBV6-5	TRBJ1-4	-	-	CASSYTRHQGLFF	TGTGCCAGCAGTTACACCCGACATCAGGGTCTGTTTTTT
TRBV18	TRBJ1-5	-	few	CDSKKGNQPQHF	TGTGACAGTAAAAAGGGGAACCAGCCCCAGCATTTT
TRBV20-1	TRBJ1-6	-	many	CSARDRADSPLHF	TGCAGTGCTAGAGACAGGGCTGATTCACCCCTCCACTTT
TRBV5-1	TRBJ2-1	-	many	CASSLGHSGDEQFF	TGCGCCAGCAGCTTAGGTCATAGCGGCGATGAGCAGTTCTTC
TRBV7-2	TRBJ2-3	TRBD2	few	CASSLLAGSADTQYF	TGTGCCAGCAGCTTGCTAGCGGGGAGTGCAGATACGCAGTATTTT
TRBV7-2	TRBJ2-2	-	many	CASSLYRNTGELFF	TGTGCCAGCAGCTTATACAGGAACACCGGGGAGCTGTTTTTT
TRBV5-4	TRBJ1-1	-	-	CASSRGVGSENTEAFF	TGTGCCAGCAGCCGGGGGGTCGGGTCTGAAAACACTGAAGCTTTCTTT
TRBV5-1	TRBJ1-1	TRBD1	many	CASSVTGWDTEAFF	TGCGCCAGCAGCGTGACAGGGTGGGACACTGAAGCTTTCTTT
TRBV10-2	TRBJ2-1	TRBD2	many	CASGTSVYNEQFF	TGCGCCAGCGGGACTAGCGTCTACAATGAGCAGTTCTTC
TRBV20-1	TRBJ1-2	-	many	CSATGNYGYTF	TGCAGTGCTACAGGAAACTATGGCTACACCTTC
TRBV12-3/TRBV12-4	TRBJ1-4	TRBD1	many	CASSLETGARREKLFF	TGTGCCAGCAGTTTGGAGACAGGGGCGAGACGGGAAAAACTGTTTTTT
TRBV11-2	TRBJ2-1	-	many	CASSLGGDDEQFF	TGTGCCAGCTCCCTGGGGGGAGACGATGAGCAGTTCTTC
TRBV6-6	TRBJ2-1	-	-	CASSRWISGDEQFF	TGTGCCAGCAGTCGCTGGATTAGTGGAGATGAGCAGTTCTTC
TRBV10-3	TRBJ1-5	TRBD1	-	CAIRGDRADQPQHF	TGTGCCATCAGGGGCGACAGGGCCGATCAGCCCCAGCATTTT
TRBV5-1	TRBJ2-5	TRBD1	many	CASRPGGFTLQETQYF	TGCGCCAGCAGGCCAGGGGGTTTCACTCTTCAAGAGACCCAGTACTTC
TRBV7-9	TRBJ2-7	-	many	CASSPNRYEQYF	TGTGCCAGCAGCCCAAACAGATACGAGCAGTACTTC